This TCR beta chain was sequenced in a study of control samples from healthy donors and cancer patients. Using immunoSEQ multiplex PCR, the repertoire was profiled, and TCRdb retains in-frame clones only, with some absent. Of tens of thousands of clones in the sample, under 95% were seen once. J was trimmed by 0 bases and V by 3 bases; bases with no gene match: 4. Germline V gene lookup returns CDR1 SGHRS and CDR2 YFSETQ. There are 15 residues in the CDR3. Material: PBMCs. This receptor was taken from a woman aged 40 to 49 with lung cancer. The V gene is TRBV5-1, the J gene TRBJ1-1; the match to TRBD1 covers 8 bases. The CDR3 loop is CASSSGTGMNTEAFF. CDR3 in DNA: TGCGCCAGCAGCTCCGGGACAGGAATGAACACTGAAGCTTTCTTT.